This entry lists 4 T cell receptor beta chains sequenced from one sample in a study of patients and donors after allogeneic stem cell transplantation. One entry per CDR3 protein results from TCRdb running MiXCR on the RT-PCR reads. The sample lists hundreds of thousands of distinct CDR3 sequences, about 14% seen once, with 11% in the top ten. The sequenced sample consisted of blood, either unsorted or a sorted T cell fraction (not recorded which). The receptors derive from a human donor who was either an allogeneic HSCT recipient or a stem cell or donor lymphocyte infusion donor (not recorded which). It is not recorded whose cells these are; they may come from a transplant donor.

In its sample, this clonotype ranks as medium-sized. The chain is built from TRBV6-5 and TRBJ2-5, with TRBD2 identical over 7 bases. Trimming cost V 2 bases and J 4 bases; bases outside gene matches: 10. The CDR3 runs to 16 residues. Per the germline V gene, CDR1 is MNHEY and CDR2 is SVGAGI. CDR3 region: CASSYASGAAPETQYF. CDR3 DNA: TGTGCCAGCAGTTACGCTAGCGGAGCGGCCCCAGAGACCCAGTACTTC.

The gene calls are TRBV12-3 or TRBV12-4 and TRBJ1-4, with D perhaps TRBD1 (5 bases). V lost 6 bases to trimming and J lost 5 bases, with 13 bases between them. The CDR3 totals 14 residues. CDR3 in DNA: TGTGCCAGCAGCCCCGGGGGTGGGAATGAAAAACTGTTTTTT. It translates to CASSPGGGNEKLFF.

This clonotype has a count of ten or more. The rearrangement joins TRBV10-3 to TRBJ2-3, with 8 bases fitting TRBD2. V was pared by 4 bases and J by 2 bases, with 11 bases of the junction left unmatched. The CDR3 length is 17 residues. The germline V gene encodes CDR1 ENHRY and CDR2 SYGVKD. For the CDR3, the DNA is TGTGCCATCAGTGGGCGACCCTCGGGGGGGTCCACAGATACGCAGTATTTT. Protein sequence: CAISGRPSGGSTDTQYF.

V gene TRBV4-3 combines with J gene TRBJ1-1; the match to TRBD1 covers 7 bases. Germline values: CDR1 LGHNA, CDR2 YSLEER. The CDR3 has 15 amino acids. With V trimmed by 1 base and J by 11 bases, 13 bases remained unmatched. The CDR3 loop is CASSQVLRRGQEAFF. The CDR3 bases are TGCGCCAGCAGCCAAGTCCTGCGAAGGGGGCAGGAGGCTTTCTTT.